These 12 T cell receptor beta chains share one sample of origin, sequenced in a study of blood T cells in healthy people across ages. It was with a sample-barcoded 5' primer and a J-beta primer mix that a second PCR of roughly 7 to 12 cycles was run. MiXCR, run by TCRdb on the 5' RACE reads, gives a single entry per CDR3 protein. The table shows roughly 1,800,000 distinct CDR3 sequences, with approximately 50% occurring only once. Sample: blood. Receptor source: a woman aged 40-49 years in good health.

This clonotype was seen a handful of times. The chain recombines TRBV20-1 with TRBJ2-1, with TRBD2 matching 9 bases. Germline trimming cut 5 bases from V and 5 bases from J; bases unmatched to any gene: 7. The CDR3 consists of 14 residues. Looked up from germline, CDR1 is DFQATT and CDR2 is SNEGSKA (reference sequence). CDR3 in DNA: TGCAGTGCTTCAACGGGACTAGCCCACAATGAGCAGTTCTTC. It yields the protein CSASTGLAHNEQFF.

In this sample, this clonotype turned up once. In DNA form, the CDR3 reads TGTGCCAGCAGCACGGACAGGGGGCCCTACAATGAGCAGTTCTTC. It encodes CASSTDRGPYNEQFF. The chain employs TRBV11-2 and TRBJ2-1; 11 nucleotides agree with TRBD1. V shed 5 bases and J 2 bases; nucleotides not matched to a gene: 2. The germline gives CDR1 SGHAT, CDR2 FQNNGV. The CDR3 is made up of 15 amino acids.

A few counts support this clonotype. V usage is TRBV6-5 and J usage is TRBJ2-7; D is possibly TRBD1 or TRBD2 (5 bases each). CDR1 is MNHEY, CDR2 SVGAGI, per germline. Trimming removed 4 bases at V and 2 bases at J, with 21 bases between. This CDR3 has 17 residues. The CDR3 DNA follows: TGTGCCAGCAGTTCAGGGCTCCTTACTCGGGACGCCTACGAGCAGTACTTC. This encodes CASSSGLLTRDAYEQYF.

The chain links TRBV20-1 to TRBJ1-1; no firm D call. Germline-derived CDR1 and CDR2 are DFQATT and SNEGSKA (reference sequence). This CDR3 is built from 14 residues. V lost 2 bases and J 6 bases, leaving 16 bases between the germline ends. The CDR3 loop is CSARHVVGSPEAFF. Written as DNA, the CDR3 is TGCAGTGCTAGACACGTAGTGGGCTCGCCTGAAGCTTTCTTT.

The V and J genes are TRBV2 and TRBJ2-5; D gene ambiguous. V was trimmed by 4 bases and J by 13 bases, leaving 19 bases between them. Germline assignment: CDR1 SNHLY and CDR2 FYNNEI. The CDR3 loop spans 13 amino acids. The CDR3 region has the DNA TGTGCCAGCAGTGCCACATTAGGCCCTCGAACGTACTTC. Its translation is CASSATLGPRTYF.

Written as DNA, the CDR3 is TGTGCCAGCAGGAAGGAGGGCCTGGGGAGTTCAGATAGCAATCAGCCCCAGCATTTT. Protein product: CASRKEGLGSSDSNQPQHF. This chain connects TRBV6-1 to TRBJ1-5; D gene ambiguous. CDR1 and CDR2 from the germline V gene are MNHNS and SASEGT. Trimming left V 6 bases short and J 0 bases short, with 24 bases between. CDR3 length: 19 residues.

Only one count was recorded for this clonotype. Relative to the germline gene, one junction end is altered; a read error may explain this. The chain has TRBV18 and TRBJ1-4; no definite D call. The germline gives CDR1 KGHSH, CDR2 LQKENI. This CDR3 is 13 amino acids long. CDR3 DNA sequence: TGTGCCAGCACCCCTCCAACCAATGAAAAACTGTTTTTT. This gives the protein CASTPPTNEKLFF.

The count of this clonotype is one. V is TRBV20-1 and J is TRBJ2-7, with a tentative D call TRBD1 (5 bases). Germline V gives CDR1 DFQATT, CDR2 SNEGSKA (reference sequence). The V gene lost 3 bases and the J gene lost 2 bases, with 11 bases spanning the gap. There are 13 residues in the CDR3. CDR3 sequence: CSASVDSPYEQYF. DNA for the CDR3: TGCAGTGCTAGTGTCGACAGTCCCTACGAGCAGTACTTC.

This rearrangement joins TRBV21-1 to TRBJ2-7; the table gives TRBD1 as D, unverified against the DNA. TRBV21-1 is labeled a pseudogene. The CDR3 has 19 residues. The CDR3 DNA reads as TGTGCCAGCAGCAAAGAATTTCATTTGCCCCAAATCATCCCAGGAGAGCAGTACTTC. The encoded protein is CASSKEFHLPQIIPGEQYF.

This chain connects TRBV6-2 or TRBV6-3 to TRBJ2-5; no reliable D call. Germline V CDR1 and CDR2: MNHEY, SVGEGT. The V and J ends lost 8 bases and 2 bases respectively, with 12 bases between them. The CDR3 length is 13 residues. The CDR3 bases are TGTGCCAGCCTGGAAGGAAGACAAGAGACCCAGTACTTC. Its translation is CASLEGRQETQYF.

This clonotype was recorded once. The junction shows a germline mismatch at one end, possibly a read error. CDR3 coding DNA: TGTACCAGCAGTTACGAGGGGGCGCGGGGCTCCTACGAGCAGTACTTC. Translated: CTSSYEGARGSYEQYF. J is TRBJ2-7 and V is TRBV6-6, with D perhaps TRBD1 (7 bases). The CDR3 covers 16 residues. Looked up from germline, CDR1 is MNHNY and CDR2 is SVGAGI (reference sequence).

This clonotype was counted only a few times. CDR3 sequence: CASSTQGSDQPQHF. The CDR3 DNA follows: TGTGCCAGCAGTACACAGGGGTCTGATCAGCCCCAGCATTTT. The chain has TRBV12-3 or TRBV12-4 and TRBJ1-5; 7 bases are a match to TRBD1. CDR3 length: 14 amino acids. The V segment lost 5 bases and the J segment 5 bases; nucleotides outside the gene matches: 6.